This section outlines one T cell receptor beta chain sequence together with its context. Its antigen is unknown. As for treatment: oral pan-JAK inhibitor, 5-10 mg twice daily. This entry belongs to a study of CD8+ T cells in alopecia areata. Study in general: Administration of oral tofacitinib to treated patients was at 5 to 10 mg twice daily. A 6-month period off drug followed tofacitinib, which lasted 6 to 18 months.

Once RNA had been extracted, it was reverse transcribed into cDNA to act as the sequencing template. Profiled with immunoSEQ multiplex PCR; TCRdb holds only in-frame clones, not every one. Of around 270,000 clones in the sample, more than 45% were seen once. General study points: The presence of one nonresponder keeps the tie between baseline CD8+ expansion and response uncertain.

This sample comprised CD4+ T cells sorted from blood, obtained at week 24, from a patient treated with tofacitinib. This sequence was found in a human donor with alopecia areata.

CDR3 residues: CSLAPETQYF. The DNA for the CDR3 is TGCAGCCTAGCCCCGGAGACCCAGTACTTC. This chain uses TRBV29-1 with TRBJ2-5; the D gene is possibly TRBD2 (5 bases). CDR1 is SQVTM, CDR2 ANQGSEA, per germline. The V end was cut by 8 bases, the J end by 5 bases, with 9 bases between. The CDR3 runs 10 residues. The variable domain in full, with the rest retrieved from reference TRBV29-1 and TRBJ2-5, is SAVISQKPSRDICQRGTSLTIQCQVDSQVTMMFWYRQQPGQSLTLIATANQGSEATYESGFVIDKFPISRPNLTFSTLTVSNMSPEDSSIYLCSLAPETQYFGPGTRLLVL.